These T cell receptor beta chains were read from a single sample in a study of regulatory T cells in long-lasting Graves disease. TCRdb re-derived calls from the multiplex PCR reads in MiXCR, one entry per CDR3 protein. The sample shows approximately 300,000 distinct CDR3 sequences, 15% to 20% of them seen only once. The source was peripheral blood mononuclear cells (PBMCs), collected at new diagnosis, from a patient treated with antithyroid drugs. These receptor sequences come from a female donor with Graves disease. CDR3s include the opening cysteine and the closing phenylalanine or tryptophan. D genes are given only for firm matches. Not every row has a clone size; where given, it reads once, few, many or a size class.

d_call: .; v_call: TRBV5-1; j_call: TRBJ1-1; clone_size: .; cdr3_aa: CASADGAEAFF; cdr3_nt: TGCGCCAGCGCTGACGGGGCTGAAGCTTTCTTT
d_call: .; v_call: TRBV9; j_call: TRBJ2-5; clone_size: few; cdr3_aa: CASSVESGVETQYF; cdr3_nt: TGTGCCAGCAGCGTAGAATCGGGAGTCGAGACCCAGTACTTC
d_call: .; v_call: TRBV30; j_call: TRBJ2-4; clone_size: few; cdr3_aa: CALARDLAKNIQYF; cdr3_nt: TGTGCCCTCGCAAGGGACTTAGCCAAAAACATTCAGTACTTC
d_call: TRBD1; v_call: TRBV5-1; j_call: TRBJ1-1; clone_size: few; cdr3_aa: CASSSEGAQWMNTEAFF; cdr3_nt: TGCGCCAGCAGCTCTGAGGGGGCGCAGTGGATGAACACTGAAGCTTTCTTT
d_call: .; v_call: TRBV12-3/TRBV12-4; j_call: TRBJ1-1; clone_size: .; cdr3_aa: CASSLVGTASEAFF; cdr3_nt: TGTGCCAGCAGCCTCGTAGGGACTGCCTCTGAAGCTTTCTTT
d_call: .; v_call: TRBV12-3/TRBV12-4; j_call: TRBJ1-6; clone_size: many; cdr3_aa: CASSPAGHSPLHF; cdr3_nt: TGTGCCAGCAGTCCCGCGGGGCATTCACCCCTCCACTTT
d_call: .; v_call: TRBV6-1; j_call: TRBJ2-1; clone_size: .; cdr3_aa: CASRSTGTHTGQFF; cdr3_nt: TGTGCCAGCAGATCAACAGGGACTCACACAGGGCAGTTCTTC
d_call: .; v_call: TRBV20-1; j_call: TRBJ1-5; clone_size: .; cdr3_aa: CSAGGRREGNQPQHF; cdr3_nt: TGCAGTGCGGGGGGCCGGAGGGAAGGGAATCAGCCCCAGCATTTT
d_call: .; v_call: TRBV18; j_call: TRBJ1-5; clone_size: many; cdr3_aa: CASSPGLGQPQHF; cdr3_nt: TGTGCCAGCTCACCGGGCCTGGGGCAGCCCCAGCATTTT
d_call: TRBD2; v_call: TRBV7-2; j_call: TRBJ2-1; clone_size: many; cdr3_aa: CASSLSGTSGRAWYNEQFF; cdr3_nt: TGTGCCAGCAGCTTATCCGGGACTAGCGGGAGGGCGTGGTACAATGAGCAGTTCTTC
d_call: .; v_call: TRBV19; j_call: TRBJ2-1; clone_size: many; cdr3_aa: CASSIGRSESSYNEQFF; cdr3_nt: TGTGCCAGTAGTATAGGGCGGTCGGAGAGCTCCTACAATGAGCAGTTCTTC
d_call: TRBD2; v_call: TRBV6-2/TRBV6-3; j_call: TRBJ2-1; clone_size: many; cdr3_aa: CASSYSTSVNEQFF; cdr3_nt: TGTGCCAGCAGTTATTCGACTAGCGTCAATGAGCAGTTCTTC
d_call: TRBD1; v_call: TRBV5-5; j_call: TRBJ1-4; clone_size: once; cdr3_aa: CASSRSGTGLEKLFF; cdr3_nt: TGTGCCAGCAGCCGTTCGGGGACAGGGCTTGAAAAACTGTTTTTT
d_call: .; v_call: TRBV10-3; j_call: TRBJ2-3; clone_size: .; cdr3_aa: CAISEGKSRDSYTQYF; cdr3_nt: TGTGCCATCAGTGAGGGAAAATCGCGGGACAGTTATACGCAGTATTTT
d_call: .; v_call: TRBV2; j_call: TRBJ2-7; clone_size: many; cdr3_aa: CASSEQGGHEQYF; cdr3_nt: TGTGCCAGCAGTGAACAGGGCGGACACGAGCAGTACTTC
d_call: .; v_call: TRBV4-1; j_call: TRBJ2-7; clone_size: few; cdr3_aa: CASSQDLQLSYEQYF; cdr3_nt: TGCGCCAGCAGCCAAGATTTGCAACTGAGCTACGAGCAGTACTTC
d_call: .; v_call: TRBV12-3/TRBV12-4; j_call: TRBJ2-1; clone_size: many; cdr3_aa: CASSWHSYNEQFF; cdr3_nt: TGTGCCAGCAGTTGGCACTCCTACAATGAGCAGTTCTTC
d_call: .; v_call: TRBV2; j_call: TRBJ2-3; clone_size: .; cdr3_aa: CASRNWGQGGDTQYF; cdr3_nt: TGTGCCAGCAGGAACTGGGGGCAGGGTGGAGATACGCAGTATTTT
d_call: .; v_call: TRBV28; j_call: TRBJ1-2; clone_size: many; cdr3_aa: CASTSGTWIYGYTF; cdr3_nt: TGTGCCAGCACTTCCGGGACGTGGATCTATGGCTACACCTTC
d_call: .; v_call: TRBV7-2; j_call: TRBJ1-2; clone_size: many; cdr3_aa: CASSFGTATGYTF; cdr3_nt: TGTGCCAGCAGCTTCGGGACCGCTACCGGCTACACCTTC
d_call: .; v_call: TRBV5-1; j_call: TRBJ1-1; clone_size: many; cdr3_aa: CASSLARPNTEAFF; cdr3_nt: TGCGCCAGCAGCTTGGCCAGACCGAACACTGAAGCTTTCTTT
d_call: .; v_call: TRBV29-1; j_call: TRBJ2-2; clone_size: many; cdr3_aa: CSVGPENTGELFF; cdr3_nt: TGCAGCGTTGGTCCGGAGAACACCGGGGAGCTGTTTTTT
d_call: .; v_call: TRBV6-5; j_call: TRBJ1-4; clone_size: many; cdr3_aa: CASSYTRGGEKLFF; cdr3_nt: TGTGCCAGCAGTTACACCCGTGGAGGTGAAAAACTGTTTTTT
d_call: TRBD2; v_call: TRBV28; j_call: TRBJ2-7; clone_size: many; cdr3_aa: CASSLSGGGYSYEQYF; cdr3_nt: TGTGCCAGCAGCTTATCCGGGGGAGGGTACTCCTACGAGCAGTACTTC
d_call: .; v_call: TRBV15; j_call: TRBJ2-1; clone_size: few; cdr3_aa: CATSRGAQMQQFF; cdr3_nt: TGTGCCACCAGCAGAGGGGCCCAGATGCAGCAGTTCTTC
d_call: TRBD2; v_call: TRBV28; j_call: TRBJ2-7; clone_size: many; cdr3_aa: CASRGASGAYEQYF; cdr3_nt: TGTGCCAGCAGGGGGGCTAGCGGGGCCTACGAGCAGTACTTC
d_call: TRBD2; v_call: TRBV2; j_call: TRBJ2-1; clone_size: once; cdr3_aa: CASSGLAGDGEQFF; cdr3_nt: TGTGCCAGCAGTGGCCTAGCGGGAGACGGTGAGCAGTTCTTC
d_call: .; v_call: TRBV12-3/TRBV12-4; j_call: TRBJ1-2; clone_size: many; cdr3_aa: CASSPANYGYTF; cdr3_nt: TGTGCCAGCAGCCCCGCTAACTATGGCTACACCTTC